Below, 8 T cell receptor beta chains from the same sample are listed, as sequenced in a study of blood T cell repertoires in COVID-19. Sequenced by immunoSEQ multiplex PCR; TCRdb stores in-frame clones only, minus some. The sample includes about 170,000 clones, around 83% of them seen just once. The sequencing sample was made of PBMCs or T cells enriched from blood (not recorded which). The source is a woman in her forties or fifties in a cohort exposed to, infected with or recovered from COVID-19 (not recorded which).

The J gene is TRBJ2-4, the V gene TRBV11-2; TRBD1 might be the D (6 bases). Trimming removed 2 bases from V and 0 bases from J, with 14 bases in between. The CDR3 is 17 amino acids. The V gene's germline CDR1 is SGHAT and CDR2 FQNNGV. CDR3 in amino acids: CASSLYPGELAKNIQYF. The CDR3 nucleotides are TGTGCCAGCAGCTTATATCCAGGGGAACTAGCCAAAAACATTCAGTACTTC.

The rearrangement links TRBV7-2 to TRBJ1-2; 10 bases are shared with TRBD1. Germline-derived CDR1 and CDR2 are SGHTA and FQGNSA. After removal of 4 bases from V and 4 bases from J, the junction contained 6 bases not matched to a gene. The CDR3 covers 15 residues. Here the CDR3 DNA reads TGTGCCAGCAGCTCAGCGGGACAGGGGTCCTATGGCTACACCTTC. This translates into CASSSAGQGSYGYTF.

CDR3 loop: CAISPGETINEQFF. The CDR3 region has the DNA TGTGCCATCAGCCCGGGAGAAACAATTAATGAGCAGTTCTTC. This rearrangement joins TRBV10-3 to TRBJ2-1, with a tentative D call TRBD2 (6 bases). Germline V CDR1 and CDR2: ENHRY, SYGVKD. V lost 6 bases and J lost 7, with 16 bases in between. This CDR3 is 14 amino acids long.

The CDR3 sequence: CASSLSTGYLNEKLFF. In DNA form, the CDR3 reads TGTGCCAGCAGTTTAAGTACAGGTTACCTAAATGAAAAACTGTTTTTT. The V call is TRBV28, the J call TRBJ1-4, with D perhaps matching TRBD1 (5 bases). V gave up 2 bases and J gave up 5 bases, with 15 bases separating them. Germline CDR1 and CDR2: MDHEN and SYDVKM. This CDR3 spans 16 amino acids.

The chain recombines TRBV4-1 with TRBJ2-1; the match to TRBD2 covers 8 bases. The junction had 7 bases not matched to a gene; V was cut back by 0 bases and J by 6 bases. CDR1 MGHRA and CDR2 YSYEKL come from the germline V gene. This CDR3 has 16 residues. CDR3 sequence: CASSQEAGGILNEQFF. The CDR3 nucleotides read TGCGCCAGCAGCCAAGAGGCGGGGGGTATTCTCAATGAGCAGTTCTTC.

The chain is built from TRBV27 and TRBJ2-7, with 9 bases aligning to TRBD2. This CDR3 is built from 14 residues. The germline gives CDR1 MNHEY, CDR2 SMNVEV (reference sequence). V shed 6 bases and J 3 bases; nucleotides not matched to a gene: 6. This CDR3 is CASRHSGRDYEQYF. The CDR3 DNA reads TGTGCCAGCAGACATAGCGGGAGAGACTACGAGCAGTACTTC.

The CDR3 protein is CASSLDREETQYF. The CDR3 region has the DNA TGTGCCAGCAGCCTTGACAGGGAAGAGACCCAGTACTTC. V gene TRBV11-3 combines with J gene TRBJ2-5, with 7 bases matching TRBD1. Germline loops: CDR1 SGHNT, CDR2 YENEEA. This CDR3 spans 13 amino acids. Trimming removed 5 bases from V and 3 bases from J; junction bases left unmatched: 3.

The V and J genes are TRBV6-1 and TRBJ1-1; 8 bases line up with TRBD1. CDR1 and CDR2 from the germline V gene are MNHNS and SASEGT. There are 17 residues in the CDR3. Trimming took 4 bases from V and 4 from J; bases not matched to a gene: 14. The CDR3 sequence: CASSAQRTGFLGTEAFF. The DNA for the CDR3 is TGTGCCAGCAGTGCCCAACGGACAGGGTTTCTTGGCACTGAAGCTTTCTTT.